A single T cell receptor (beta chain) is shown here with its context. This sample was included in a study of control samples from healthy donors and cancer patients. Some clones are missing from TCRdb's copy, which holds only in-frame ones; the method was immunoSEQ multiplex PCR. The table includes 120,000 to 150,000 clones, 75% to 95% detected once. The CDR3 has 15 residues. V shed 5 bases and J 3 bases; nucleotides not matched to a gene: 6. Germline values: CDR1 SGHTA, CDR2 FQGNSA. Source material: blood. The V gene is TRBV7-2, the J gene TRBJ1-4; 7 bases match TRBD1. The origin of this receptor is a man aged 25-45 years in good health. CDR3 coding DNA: TGTGCCAGCAGCCCCCGACAGGGCGCTAATGAAAAACTGTTTTTT. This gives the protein CASSPRQGANEKLFF.